The 17 T cell receptor beta chains presented below share a single source sample, sequenced in a study of blood T cell repertoires in COVID-19 (dated by TCRdb to 2018 to 2020). The library was prepared using the immunoSEQ multiplex PCR assay. The immuneACCESS repertoire file appears here via TCRdb, limited to in-frame rearrangements. These files lack a portion of the clones; in checked studies, under half of the deficit traces to unresolved V genes, and the cause of the others is not known. The sample yields tens of thousands of clones; 88% were counted once. The ten largest account for approximately 23% of the sample. Sequencing was performed on peripheral blood. The source of these receptors is a man in his sixties or seventies in a cohort sampled during active COVID-19.

This clone was seen a handful of times. This CDR3 reads CASSRDVDRANSPLHF. In nucleotides, the CDR3 is TGTGCCAGCAGCCGGGATGTGGACAGGGCTAATTCACCCCTCCACTTT. The V and J genes are TRBV4-2 and TRBJ1-6, with 8 positions matching TRBD1. There are 16 residues in the CDR3. Germline loops: CDR1 LGHNA, CDR2 YNFKEQ. The V and J ends lost 4 bases and 6 bases, in that order; junction bases with no gene match: 8.

This clone was found once. This sequence joins TRBV6-2 or TRBV6-3 and TRBJ1-5; 8 nucleotides align to TRBD1. V trimming: 6 bases; J trimming: 2 bases; junction bases outside the gene matches: 6. From germline, CDR1 is MNHEY and CDR2 SVGEGT. The CDR3 has 15 amino acids. CDR3 in DNA: TGTGCCAGCAGCCGGGCAGGGGGCCGCAATCAGCCCCAGCATTTT. Protein product: CASSRAGGRNQPQHF.

The V and J genes are TRBV11-3 and TRBJ2-5; 11 bases map to TRBD2. Germline V gene sequence: CDR1 SGHNT, CDR2 YENEEA. The CDR3 runs to 15 residues. The V and J ends lost 1 base and 5 bases, in that order; junction bases with no gene match: 3. CDR3 sequence reads: CASSLGLAGRETQYF. The CDR3 bases are TGTGCCAGCAGCTTAGGACTAGCGGGAAGGGAGACCCAGTACTTC.

The chain recombines TRBV6-1 with TRBJ1-1, with a tentative D call TRBD1 (5 bases). V lost 3 bases, J lost 5 bases, and 16 bases lay in between. CDR3 length: 15 residues. CDR1 is MNHNS, CDR2 SASEGT, per germline. CDR3 protein: CASSDPPPGGTEAFF. CDR3 DNA: TGTGCCAGCAGTGACCCCCCTCCCGGGGGAACTGAAGCTTTCTTT.

This chain links TRBV4-3 with TRBJ2-1; TRBD2 agrees at 8 bases. The CDR3 covers 19 residues. Trimming at V came to 0 bases and at J to 7 bases, leaving 17 bases not matched to a gene. Germline V gives CDR1 LGHNA, CDR2 YSLEER. The CDR3, as DNA: TGCGCCAGCAGCCAAGAACGAGCGGTAGCGGGGAATACTAGGAATGAGCAGTTCTTC. It codes for CASSQERAVAGNTRNEQFF.

The chain combines TRBV27 with TRBJ1-5; 7 bases line up with TRBD1. CDR1 is MNHEY, CDR2 SMNVEV, per germline (reference sequence). The CDR3 has 17 amino acids. Trimming took 6 bases from V and 0 from J; bases not matched to a gene: 11. In nucleotides, the CDR3 is TGTGCCAGCAGATCGCGGGGGGGGGACAGTAGCAATCAGCCCCAGCATTTT. Translated, it gives CASRSRGGDSSNQPQHF.

This chain uses TRBV7-9 with TRBJ1-2; TRBD1 agrees at 10 bases. Germline trimming cut 5 bases from V and 4 bases from J; bases unmatched to any gene: 1. The germline V gene encodes CDR1 SEHNR and CDR2 FQNEAQ (reference sequence). The CDR3 is 13 residues long. CDR3 residues: CASSRTGGYGYTF. The DNA for the CDR3 is TGTGCCAGCAGCCGGACAGGGGGCTATGGCTACACCTTC. The entire variable domain, with the rest obtained from reference TRBV7-9 and TRBJ1-2, is as follows: DTGVSQNPRHKITKRGQNVTFRCDPISEHNRLYWYRQTLGQGPEFLTYFQNEAQLEKSRLLSDRFSAERPKGSFSTLEIQRTEQGDSAMYLCASSRTGGYGYTFGSGTRLTVV.

The rearrangement links TRBV2 to TRBJ2-3; 9 nucleotides match TRBD1. V gave up 5 bases and J gave up 4 bases; unmatched junction bases: 1. This CDR3 has 13 amino acids. From germline, CDR1 is SNHLY and CDR2 FYNNEI. CDR3 sequence reads: CASSRQGADTQYF. The CDR3 nucleotides read TGTGCCAGCAGTCGACAGGGGGCAGATACGCAGTATTTT.

The chain has TRBV6-5 and TRBJ2-7; 11 nucleotides match TRBD2. The CDR3 loop spans 13 amino acids. V dropped 8 bases and J dropped 5; count of bases not matched to a gene: 5. CDR1 and CDR2 from the germline V gene are MNHEY and SVGAGI. Here the CDR3 reads CASQTSGTNEQYF. The CDR3 bases are TGTGCCAGCCAGACTAGCGGGACCAACGAGCAGTACTTC.

The chain has TRBV6-4 and TRBJ2-7; 9 nucleotides agree with TRBD1. This CDR3 contains 17 residues. V lost 0 bases and J lost 5; bases outside the gene matches: 11. CDR1 MRHNA and CDR2 SNTAGT come from the germline V gene. CDR3 in DNA: TGTGCCAGCAGTGACTCTTCCAGGAGACAGGGGGGCCACGAGCAGTACTTC. This gives the protein CASSDSSRRQGGHEQYF.

The chain uses TRBV21-1 and TRBJ2-2; the DNA was not used to check the table's D call, TRBD2. TRBV21-1 is annotated as a pseudogene. The CDR3 contains 13 residues. The CDR3 region has the DNA TGTGCCACCACGGTTGTCACGCCCGGGGAGCTGTTTTTT. Translated: CATTVVTPGELFF.

The CDR3 region is CASSPAGSGTGNEQFF. The CDR3 DNA reads as TGTGCCAGCAGCCCCGCAGGTAGCGGGACGGGGAATGAGCAGTTCTTC. The chain is built from TRBV3-1 (or the pseudogene TRBV3-2) and TRBJ2-1; TRBD2 aligns across 8 bases. Per germline, CDR1 LGHDT and CDR2 YNNKEL (reference sequence). J was trimmed by 7 bases and V by 4 bases; bases with no gene match: 12. The CDR3 runs 16 residues.

The rearrangement joins TRBV28 to TRBJ2-1; perhaps TRBD2 as D (7 bases). V was trimmed by 7 bases and J by 6 bases, leaving 19 bases between them. Germline CDR1 reads MDHEN; CDR2 reads SYDVKM. The CDR3 is made up of 15 amino acids. CDR3 loop: CASKLGGQVGNEQFF. The DNA of the CDR3 is TGTGCCAGCAAACTCGGGGGGCAGGTCGGCAATGAGCAGTTCTTC.

This clone is medium-sized. The rearrangement uses TRBV6-5 and TRBJ2-7; 7 nucleotides line up with TRBD1. The CDR3 totals 14 residues. CDR1 MNHEY and CDR2 SVGAGI come from the germline V gene. Losses at the gene ends were 6 bases for V and 4 bases for J; bases not matched to a gene: 9. The CDR3 protein is CASSTGTALYEQYF. Written as DNA, the CDR3 is TGTGCCAGCAGCACCGGGACAGCCCTTTACGAGCAGTACTTC.

The chain uses TRBV11-2 and TRBJ2-7; tentative D call: TRBD1 (6 bases). V was shortened by 5 bases and J by 6 bases, with 20 bases between the two germline ends. The CDR3 has 15 amino acids. CDR1 SGHAT and CDR2 FQNNGV come from the germline V gene. The CDR3 nucleotides read TGTGCCAGCAGCCCCCAGACAGGAAGTATTGCCGAGCAGTACTTC. Residues: CASSPQTGSIAEQYF.

The chain joins TRBV11-2 to TRBJ2-2, with D perhaps matching TRBD1 (6 bases). The CDR3 extends over 16 amino acids. CDR1 is SGHAT, CDR2 FQNNGV, per germline. V dropped 5 bases and J dropped 2 bases, with 15 bases sitting between them. For the CDR3, the DNA is TGTGCCAGCAGCCGGGTATTCAGGGGTAACACCGGGGAGCTGTTTTTT. It yields the protein CASSRVFRGNTGELFF.

This chain uses TRBV7-8 with TRBJ2-1, with TRBD2 matching 8 bases. V dropped 5 bases and J dropped 3; count of bases not matched to a gene: 9. The CDR3 consists of 16 residues. Germline-derived CDR1 and CDR2 are SGHVS and FQNEAQ. CDR3 in amino acids: CASSPRSGSFYNEQFF. CDR3 sequence (DNA): TGTGCCAGCAGCCCAAGAAGCGGGAGTTTCTACAATGAGCAGTTCTTC.